This record looks at one T cell receptor (beta chain) sequence and its context. The germline V gene encodes CDR1 MNHEY and CDR2 SMNVEV (reference sequence). V lost 4 bases to trimming and J lost 3 bases; unmatched junction nucleotides: 2. There are 15 residues in the CDR3. The sample originates from a study of blood T cell repertoires in COVID-19. Sequenced by immunoSEQ multiplex PCR; TCRdb stores in-frame clones only, minus some. The data show 150,000 to 200,000 clones, roughly 82% seen once. The gene calls are TRBV27 and TRBJ2-1; 11 bases agree with TRBD1. The sample comprised peripheral blood. This receptor was taken from a woman in her fifties or sixties with COVID-19, enrolled during active disease. For the CDR3, the DNA is TGTGCCAGCAGTTCCGGGACAGGGGGCTACAATGAGCAGTTCTTC. Translation gives CASSSGTGGYNEQFF.